The TCR beta chain described here comes from a study of T cell responses to AZD1222 COVID-19 vaccine. The table came from immunoSEQ multiplex PCR; TCRdb's copy has only in-frame clones and leaves some out. In the table there are 75,000 or so clones, less than 95% of which are singletons. The receptor comes from an adult who received the AZD1222 COVID-19 vaccine. The source material was peripheral blood, sampled 28 days after the second AZD1222 dose.

As DNA, the CDR3 is TGTGCCAGCAGCCAAGCCCAGACCCCGACGTGGAGGCGACTAGCGGGAGGCTACGAGCAGTACTTC. Amino acid sequence: CASSQAQTPTWRRLAGGYEQYF. This chain links TRBV14 with TRBJ2-7; 13 nucleotides agree with TRBD2. Germline values: CDR1 SGHDN, CDR2 FVKESK. The CDR3 runs 22 residues. The trim removed 1 base at V and 3 bases at J, leaving 21 bases unmatched.